This T cell receptor (beta chain) was identified during a study of cytomegalovirus exposure and HLA in healthy donors. In the study overall: The 100 to 150 validation repertoires, a later analysis reported, used the same platform as the roughly 650 repertoires from the first cohort.

Profiling relied on immunoSEQ multiplex PCR, and the TCRdb table lists in-frame clones only, not all of them. The data contain some 240,000 clones, 87% of them singletons. To note about this clone: The antigen remains undetermined.

Overall study results and limits: TCR beta chains numbering 164 were designated cytomegalovirus-associated. First-cohort TCR clusters were later found to tend to co-occur in the 130 or so validation repertoires.

Unmatched junction bases numbered 18, after V lost 4 bases and J lost 7 bases. Germline CDR1 and CDR2: SGHRS and YFSETQ. The CDR3 is 17 residues long. The sequence was collected from a woman under 30 in good health and CMV-seropositive. The chain combines TRBV5-1 with TRBJ1-1, with TRBD1 matching 8 bases. Sequences were obtained from PBMCs. The CDR3 is CASSPWGDRTAQNEAFF. For the CDR3, the DNA is TGCGCCAGCAGCCCATGGGGGGACAGGACCGCTCAGAATGAAGCTTTCTTT.